The T cell receptor beta chain under discussion was sequenced for a study of early T cells in non-severe SARS-CoV-2 infection. Turning to the study itself: Sequencing of unsorted whole blood was done on bulk RNA, leaving chains unpaired.

Unique molecular identifiers were affixed to single, distinct cDNA molecules. TCRdb called the 5' RACE reads again in MiXCR, with one record for every CDR3 protein. The sample lists tens of thousands of distinct CDR3 sequences; just under 4.5% were seen once. CDR3 size: 14 residues. The germline V gene encodes CDR1 MDHEN and CDR2 SYDVKM. Trimming stripped 4 bases from V and 11 bases from J, with 18 bases between. This clonotype was observed many times. The sequenced sample consisted of whole blood. This chain uses TRBV28 with TRBJ2-4; D may correspond to TRBD1 or TRBD2 (6 bases each). This receptor was obtained from an adult who was a healthcare worker with PCR-confirmed SARS-CoV-2 infection or an uninfected control (not recorded which). In DNA, the CDR3 is TGTGCCAGCAGTTCCCCGGGCGGAGGGGGGTTTCAGTACTTC. It codes for CASSSPGGGGFQYF.